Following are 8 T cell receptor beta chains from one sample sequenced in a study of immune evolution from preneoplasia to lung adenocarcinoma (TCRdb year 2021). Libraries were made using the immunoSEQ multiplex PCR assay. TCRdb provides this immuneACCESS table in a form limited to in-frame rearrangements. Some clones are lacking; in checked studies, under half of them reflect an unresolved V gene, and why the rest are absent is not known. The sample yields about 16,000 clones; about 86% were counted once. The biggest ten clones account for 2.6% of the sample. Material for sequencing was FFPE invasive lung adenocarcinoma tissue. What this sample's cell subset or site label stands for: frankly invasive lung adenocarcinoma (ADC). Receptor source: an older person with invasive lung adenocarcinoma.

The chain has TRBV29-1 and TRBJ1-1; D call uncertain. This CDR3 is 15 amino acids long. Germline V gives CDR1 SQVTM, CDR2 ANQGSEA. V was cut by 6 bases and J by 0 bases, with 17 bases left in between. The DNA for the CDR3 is TGCAGCGTGCAACCGGGTCGTCCTATGAACACTGAAGCTTTCTTT. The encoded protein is CSVQPGRPMNTEAFF.

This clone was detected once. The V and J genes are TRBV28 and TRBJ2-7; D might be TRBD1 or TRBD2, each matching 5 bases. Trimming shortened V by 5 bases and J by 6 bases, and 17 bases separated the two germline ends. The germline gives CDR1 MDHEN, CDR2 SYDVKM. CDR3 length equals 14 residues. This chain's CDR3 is CASSPSREGPEQYF. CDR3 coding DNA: TGTGCCAGCAGTCCCTCCCGTGAGGGGCCCGAGCAGTACTTC.

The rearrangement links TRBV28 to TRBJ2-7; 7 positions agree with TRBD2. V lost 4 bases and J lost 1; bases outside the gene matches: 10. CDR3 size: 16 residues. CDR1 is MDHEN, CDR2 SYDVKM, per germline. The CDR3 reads CASSSSSGGFSYEQYF. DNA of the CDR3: TGTGCCAGCAGTTCCTCCTCGGGGGGTTTTTCCTACGAGCAGTACTTC. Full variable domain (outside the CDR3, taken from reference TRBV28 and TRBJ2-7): DVKVTQSSRYLVKRTGEKVFLECVQDMDHENMFWYRQDPGLGLRLIYFSYDVKMKEKGDIPEGYSVSREKKERFSLILESASTNQTSMYLCASSSSSGGFSYEQYFGPGTRLTVT.

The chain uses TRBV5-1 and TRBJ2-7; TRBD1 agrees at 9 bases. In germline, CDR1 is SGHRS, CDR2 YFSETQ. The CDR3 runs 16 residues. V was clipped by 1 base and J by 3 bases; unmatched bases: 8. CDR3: CASSLYWGTGSYEQYF. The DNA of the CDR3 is TGCGCCAGCAGCTTGTATTGGGGGACAGGGAGCTACGAGCAGTACTTC.

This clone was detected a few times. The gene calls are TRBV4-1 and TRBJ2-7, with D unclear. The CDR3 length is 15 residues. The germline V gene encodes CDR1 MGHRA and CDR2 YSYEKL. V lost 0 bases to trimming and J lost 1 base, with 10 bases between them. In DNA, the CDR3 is TGCGCCAGCAGCCAAGAATCGACACTATCCTACGAGCAGTACTTC. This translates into CASSQESTLSYEQYF.

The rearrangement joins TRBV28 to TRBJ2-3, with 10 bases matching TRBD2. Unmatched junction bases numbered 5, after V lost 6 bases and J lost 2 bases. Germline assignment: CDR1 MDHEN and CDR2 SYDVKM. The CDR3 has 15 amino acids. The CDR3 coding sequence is TGTGCCAGCAGGGTAGCGGGGGGATACACAGATACGCAGTATTTT. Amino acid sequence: CASRVAGGYTDTQYF.

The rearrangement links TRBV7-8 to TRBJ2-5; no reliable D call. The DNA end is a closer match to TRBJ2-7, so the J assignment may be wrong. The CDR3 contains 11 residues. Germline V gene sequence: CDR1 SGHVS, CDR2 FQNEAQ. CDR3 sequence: CASSFALEQYF. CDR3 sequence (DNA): TGTGCCAGCAGCTTCGCCCTCGAGCAGTACTTC.

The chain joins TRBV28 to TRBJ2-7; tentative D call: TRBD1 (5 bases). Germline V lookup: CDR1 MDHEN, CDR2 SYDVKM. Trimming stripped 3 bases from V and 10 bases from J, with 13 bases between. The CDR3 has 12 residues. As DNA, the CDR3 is TGTGCCAGCAGTTTTATGCAGGGCCCCCAGTACTTC. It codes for CASSFMQGPQYF.